The 25 T cell receptor beta chains presented below share a single source sample, sequenced in a study of blood T cell repertoires in COVID-19. Clones were read by immunoSEQ multiplex PCR, and TCRdb kept only the in-frame ones, dropping some. The sample has about 10,000 clones, 90% seen once. Sequenced material: peripheral blood. Receptor source: a human donor in a cohort sampled during active COVID-19.

The CDR3 sequence: CASSPPGRLAGEETQYF. In DNA, the CDR3 is TGTGCCAGTAGCCCCCCCGGTAGACTAGCGGGGGAAGAGACCCAGTACTTC. This chain links TRBV19 with TRBJ2-5; TRBD2 matches at 12 bases. The J segment lost 3 bases and the V segment lost 6 bases, leaving 11 bases of the junction unmatched. Germline loops: CDR1 LNHDA, CDR2 SQIVND (reference sequence). The CDR3 is made up of 17 amino acids.

This clone was detected only once. The V and J genes are TRBV28 and TRBJ1-2; 8 nucleotides agree with TRBD1. Germline values: CDR1 MDHEN, CDR2 SYDVKM. With 3 bases clipped from V and 5 bases from J, the junction kept 8 bases outside the gene matches. The CDR3 has 15 amino acids. The CDR3 sequence: CASSLEDRVWYGYTF. The CDR3 DNA follows: TGTGCCAGCAGTTTGGAGGACAGGGTCTGGTATGGCTACACCTTC.

The genes are TRBV5-1 and TRBJ2-7; TRBD2 is a possible D gene (7 bases). V lost 4 bases to trimming and J lost 5 bases, with 22 bases between them. Germline V CDR1 and CDR2: SGHRS, YFSETQ. The CDR3 has 16 residues. The CDR3 DNA reads as TGCGCCAGCAGCCCGGAGGGAAGGGAGGGGGGCCACGAGCAGTACTTC. This encodes CASSPEGREGGHEQYF.

The chain uses TRBV7-4 and TRBJ1-4, with TRBD1 as a possible D gene (6 bases). V lost 6 bases and J 3 bases, leaving 14 bases between the germline ends. CDR1 is SGHVT, CDR2 SQSDAQ, per germline. This CDR3 spans 15 amino acids. This chain's CDR3 is CASSRYKGANEKLFF. DNA of the CDR3: TGTGCCAGCAGTCGGTACAAGGGGGCTAATGAAAAACTGTTTTTT.

In its sample, this clone was seen once. The CDR3 DNA is TGTGCCACTTCCGGGACAGTCAGCACAGATACGCAGTATTTT. Translation gives CATSGTVSTDTQYF. This chain uses TRBV19 with TRBJ2-3; 7 nucleotides agree with TRBD1. The J segment lost 0 bases and the V segment lost 10 bases, leaving 7 bases of the junction unmatched. CDR1 and CDR2 (germline): LNHDA, SQIVND (reference sequence). The CDR3 consists of 14 residues.

The rearrangement joins TRBV12-3 or TRBV12-4 to TRBJ2-2, with 7 bases that match TRBD2. V shed 8 bases, J shed 6 bases, and the junction held 3 bases outside the gene matches. The CDR3 spans 12 residues. The CDR3 loop reads CASGRDPGELFF. CDR3 DNA: TGTGCCAGCGGGAGGGACCCCGGGGAGCTGTTTTTT.

The chain recombines TRBV5-1 with TRBJ1-4; the D gene is possibly TRBD1 (5 bases). This CDR3 is 15 amino acids long. V was clipped by 0 bases and J by 7 bases, with 13 bases between them. The V gene's germline CDR1 is SGHRS and CDR2 YFSETQ. The CDR3 DNA is TGCGCCAGCAGCTTGGTCGGGGGGAATTTTGAAAAACTGTTTTTT. Its protein product is CASSLVGGNFEKLFF.

The V gene is TRBV9, the J gene TRBJ2-4; the D is unclear. V dropped 4 bases and J dropped 6 bases, with 14 bases sitting between them. The CDR3 extends over 14 amino acids. Germline CDR1 is SGDLS and CDR2 is YYNGEE. The CDR3 here is CASSSTAALNIQYF. In nucleotides, the CDR3 is TGTGCCAGCAGCTCTACAGCCGCCCTAAACATTCAGTACTTC. Drawing the rest from reference TRBV9 and TRBJ2-4, the complete variable domain is DSGVTQTPKHLITATGQRVTLRCSPRSGDLSVYWYQQSLDQGLQFLIQYYNGEERAKGNILERFSAQQFPDLHSELNLSSLELGDSALYFCASSSTAALNIQYFGAGTRLSVL.

The gene calls are TRBV28 and TRBJ1-2; 7 positions agree with TRBD1. CDR1 is MDHEN and CDR2 is SYDVKM in the germline V gene. The trim removed 1 base at V and 4 bases at J, leaving 6 bases unmatched. This CDR3 is built from 15 residues. The CDR3 sequence: CASSLLGTDLYGYTF. The DNA of the CDR3 is TGTGCCAGCAGTTTATTGGGGACAGACCTCTATGGCTACACCTTC.

V and J are TRBV27 and TRBJ1-2; possible D gene TRBD1, 6 bases. Per germline, CDR1 MNHEY and CDR2 SMNVEV (reference sequence). V was clipped by 5 bases and J by 7 bases, with 11 bases between them. The CDR3 is 12 residues long. CDR3 DNA: TGTGCCAGCAGTACAGGGTACTCTGGCTACACCTTC. Amino acids: CASSTGYSGYTF.

The chain couples TRBV13 to TRBJ2-3; 7 bases align to TRBD2. Trimming removed 3 bases from V and 9 bases from J; junction bases left unmatched: 9. From germline, CDR1 is PRHDT and CDR2 FYEKMQ (reference sequence). The length of the CDR3 is 14 residues. CDR3 DNA sequence: TGTGCCAGCAGCTTCCGGGGGGAGGACGGAACGCAGTATTTT. It is translated as CASSFRGEDGTQYF. Using reference TRBV13 and TRBJ2-3 for the parts outside the CDR3, the full variable domain is AAGVIQSPRHLIKEKRETATLKCYPIPRHDTVYWYQQGPGQDPQFLISFYEKMQSDKGSIPDRFSAQQFSDYHSELNMSSLELGDSALYFCASSFRGEDGTQYFGPGTRLTVL.

The chain links TRBV7-9 to TRBJ1-2, with 9 bases matching TRBD1. CDR1 is SEHNR and CDR2 is FQNEAQ in the germline V gene (reference sequence). The CDR3 loop spans 14 amino acids. Trimming at V came to 5 bases and at J to 8 bases, leaving 9 bases not matched to a gene. The CDR3 DNA sequence: TGTGCCAGCAGCACTCGGACAGGGGAGAGAGGCTACACCTTC. This encodes CASSTRTGERGYTF.

The chain has TRBV6-1 and TRBJ1-5; TRBD1 matches at 8 bases. The V and J ends lost 3 bases and 2 bases, in that order; junction bases with no gene match: 3. Germline V gene lookup returns CDR1 MNHNS and CDR2 SASEGT. The CDR3 consists of 15 residues. CDR3 sequence (DNA): TGTGCCAGCAGTGACCCGACAGGGGGCAATCAGCCCCAGCATTTT. Its translation: CASSDPTGGNQPQHF.

This clone was found a few times. The chain links TRBV30 to TRBJ1-6, with TRBD1 as a possible D gene (6 bases). Per the germline V gene, CDR1 is GTSNPN and CDR2 is SVGIG (reference sequence). This CDR3 has 13 residues. V lost 3 bases to trimming and J lost 12 bases, with 15 bases between them. CDR3 sequence (DNA): TGTGCCTGGAGGCTTCCGGACAGACTACCCCTCCACTTT. Translation gives CAWRLPDRLPLHF.

The chain links TRBV28 to TRBJ1-2, with 7 bases lining up with TRBD1. CDR1 and CDR2 (germline): MDHEN, SYDVKM. The CDR3 length is 16 residues. Trimming at V came to 5 bases and at J to 7 bases, leaving 16 bases not matched to a gene. The CDR3, as DNA: TGTGCCAGCAGTCCAAGGGCTGGGGCGACAGGGTCTGGCTACACCTTC. It translates to CASSPRAGATGSGYTF.

V gene TRBV27 combines with J gene TRBJ2-1, with 10 bases identical to TRBD2. Germline assignment: CDR1 MNHEY and CDR2 SMNVEV (reference sequence). The CDR3 is made up of 14 amino acids. After removal of 7 bases from V and 2 bases from J, the junction contained 2 bases not matched to a gene. CDR3 sequence: CASTSGGAYNEQFF. The CDR3 coding sequence is TGTGCCAGCACTAGCGGGGGAGCCTACAATGAGCAGTTCTTC.

The chain combines TRBV5-4 with TRBJ2-3; tentatively, D is TRBD2 (7 bases). The CDR3 length is 13 residues. The germline CDR1 and CDR2 sequences are SGHNT and YYREEE (reference sequence). V lost 2 bases and J lost 6, with 10 bases in between. The CDR3 loop is CASSLRGADTQYF. The DNA of the CDR3 is TGTGCCAGCAGCTTACGGGGGGCGGATACGCAGTATTTT.

This sequence joins TRBV6-5 and TRBJ1-2; tentative D call: TRBD1 (5 bases). The germline V and J ends were trimmed by 6 bases and 2 bases, with 13 bases remaining between them. Germline assignment: CDR1 MNHEY and CDR2 SVGAGI. The CDR3 contains 14 residues. The CDR3 DNA reads TGTGCCAGCAGAGCGGGACTGTGGAACTATGGCTACACCTTC. Its protein product is CASRAGLWNYGYTF.

The chain combines TRBV30 with TRBJ1-3; 10 bases are shared with TRBD1. The CDR3 has 13 residues. V was pared by 5 bases and J by 6 bases, with 4 bases of the junction left unmatched. Looked up from germline, CDR1 is GTSNPN and CDR2 is SVGIG (reference sequence). The DNA of the CDR3 is TGTGCCTGGCTAGGACAGGGGGTAAACACCATATATTTT. Protein product: CAWLGQGVNTIYF.

The chain links TRBV14 to TRBJ1-2, with D possibly matching TRBD1 (5 bases). Germline CDR1 SGHDN, CDR2 FVKESK. The CDR3 is 15 residues long. V lost 1 base to trimming and J lost 0 bases, with 9 bases between them. CDR3 protein: CASSQGSGANYGYTF. The DNA of the CDR3 is TGTGCCAGCAGCCAAGGGTCGGGGGCTAACTATGGCTACACCTTC.

V is TRBV30 and J is TRBJ1-4; D is possibly TRBD1 (5 bases). Between the trimmed V and J ends, which lost 0 bases and 7 bases, there was a span of 9 bases. The CDR3 totals 13 residues. Germline V lookup: CDR1 GTSNPN, CDR2 SVGIG (reference sequence). In nucleotides, the CDR3 is TGTGCCTGGAGTGTAATGGGGGGTGAAAAACTGTTTTTT. Its protein product is CAWSVMGGEKLFF. The full variable domain, completed using reference TRBV30 and TRBJ1-4, is SQTIHQWPATLVQPVGSPLSLECTVEGTSNPNLYWYRQAAGRGLQLLFYSVGIGQISSEVPQNLSASRPQDRQFILSSKKLLLSDSGFYLCAWSVMGGEKLFFGSGTQLSVL.

The table lists this clone with a count of one. CDR3 bases: TGCAGCTGTCGGGTCGCAGACAGGGTAAACTACGAGCAGTACTTC. Translation gives CSCRVADRVNYEQYF. This chain uses TRBV29-1 with TRBJ2-7, with 7 bases fitting TRBD1. Per germline, CDR1 SQVTM and CDR2 ANQGSEA. Losses at the gene ends were 8 bases for V and 3 bases for J; bases not matched to a gene: 16. The CDR3 contains 15 residues.

This rearrangement joins TRBV5-8 to TRBJ1-2; D may be TRBD1 (5 bases). Trimming removed 3 bases from V and 8 bases from J, with 14 bases in between. There are 13 residues in the CDR3. CDR1 SGHTS and CDR2 YDEGEE come from the germline V gene. CDR3 DNA sequence: TGTGCCAGCAGCTCTCGTCTGACAGACGGCTACACCTTC. Translation gives CASSSRLTDGYTF.

This chain uses TRBV2 with TRBJ1-2; D remains unclear. Germline V gene sequence: CDR1 SNHLY, CDR2 FYNNEI. Trimming removed 0 bases from V and 9 bases from J, with 8 bases in between. This CDR3 has 12 amino acids. In DNA, the CDR3 is TGTGCCAGCAGTGAAGCCATGCGAAGCTACACCTTC. This codes for CASSEAMRSYTF.

V usage is TRBV6-6 and J usage is TRBJ2-7, with 9 positions matching TRBD1. After removal of 5 bases from V and 3 bases from J, the junction contained 2 bases not matched to a gene. CDR3 size: 13 residues. The germline gives CDR1 MNHNY, CDR2 SVGAGI (reference sequence). The CDR3 loop is CASSGTGNYEQYF. The CDR3 DNA follows: TGTGCCAGCAGTGGGACAGGGAACTACGAGCAGTACTTC.